The table lists the clone carrying this TCR beta chain with a count of one. What it binds is not known. The V and J ends lost 2 bases and 6 bases respectively, with 13 bases between them. The V gene's germline CDR1 is SEHNR and CDR2 FQNEAQ (reference sequence). CDR3 length: 14 residues. This entry comes from a study of T cell responses to AZD1222 COVID-19 vaccine. Regarding the study as a whole: Repertoire sampling was restricted to post-peak T cell response timepoints. Baseline testing showed seropositivity in only six AZD1222 recipients. Once two AZD1222 doses were given, Spike-specific TCR breadth and depth went up.

Some clones are missing from TCRdb's copy, which holds only in-frame ones; the method was immunoSEQ multiplex PCR. The sample consists of fewer than 130,000 clones, about 92% of them appearing once. V gene TRBV7-9 combines with J gene TRBJ1-1; D perhaps matches TRBD1 (6 bases). The clonotype was recovered from an adult in good health. The source material was peripheral blood, sampled on day 0 of AZD1222 vaccination. Written as DNA, the CDR3 is TGTGCCAGCAGCTTACCGGGGGGCCGCGCTGAAGCTTTCTTT. It is translated as CASSLPGGRAEAFF.